This T cell receptor beta chain derives from a study of regulatory T cells in long-lasting Graves disease. Study outcomes and limitations: Gene preferences differed: TRBV28, TRBJ1-2, TRBJ2-5 in persistent cases.

V shed 4 bases and J 7 bases; nucleotides not matched to a gene: 3. The germline CDR1 and CDR2 sequences are SQVTM and ANQGSEA. The CDR3 is made up of 12 amino acids. With iRepertoire HTBI primers and Arm-PCR of CDR3 regions, TCR beta libraries were built. TCRdb processed the multiplex PCR reads anew with MiXCR; each CDR3 protein has one entry. The sample carries some 500,000 distinct CDR3 sequences, 15% to 20% recorded once. Time point of the sample: newly diagnosed GD, antithyroid drugs for less than 3 months. PBMC RNA was the source of the TCR library. With EDTA tubes as the receptacles, around 10 milliliters of peripheral blood were drawn. This clonotype was detected ten times or more. As yet, its antigen is unknown. These data also formed part of another study, on T cells in Graves' hyperthyroidism and ophthalmopathy. Turning to that study: In the first-round RT-PCR of the TCR CDR3, the HTBI primer set was used.

Sequenced here: peripheral blood mononuclear cells (PBMCs), sampled at new diagnosis, from a patient treated with antithyroid drugs. The V call is TRBV29-1, the J call TRBJ2-1; 8 nucleotides line up with TRBD1. The clonotype was recovered from a middle-aged woman with Graves disease. The CDR3 DNA reads as TGCAGCGTTGCGGACAGGGCGAATGAGCAGTTCTTC. It specifies CSVADRANEQFF.